This TCR beta chain was documented in a study of T cell responses to AZD1222 COVID-19 vaccine. Points from the study as a whole: CD4 TCRs associated with vaccination spanned spike, dominating at 160-218 and 743-854. No repertoire was sampled before or during the peak T cell response, only after it.

Germline V CDR1 and CDR2: MNHEY, SVGEGT. Trimming took off 1 base at V and 5 bases at J, with 13 bases between the two ends. The CDR3 covers 15 residues. Concerning this clone: What it binds is not known.

Clones were sequenced by immunoSEQ multiplex PCR, and TCRdb holds only the in-frame ones, with some missing. In the table there are roughly 77,000 clones, roughly nine tenths of which are singletons. This specimen consisted of peripheral blood, obtained 28 days after the second AZD1222 dose. The receptor was derived from an adult who received the AZD1222 COVID-19 vaccine. The chain recombines TRBV6-2 or TRBV6-3 with TRBJ2-3; maybe TRBD2 (7 bases). The CDR3 nucleotides are TGTGCCAGCAGTTACTTCCGGGGGGCGGTAGATACGCAGTATTTT. It codes for CASSYFRGAVDTQYF.